Listed here are 10 T cell receptor beta chains from one sample, sequenced in a study of blood T cell repertoires in COVID-19. Data came from immunoSEQ multiplex PCR; TCRdb stores just in-frame clones and leaves some out. Here the sample spans about 270,000 clones, roughly 90% being singletons. Sequenced: peripheral blood. These receptors were obtained from a woman aged 25 to 45 with COVID-19, enrolled during active disease.

This clone was seen once. This chain links TRBV2 with TRBJ2-7, with TRBD1 as a possible D gene (5 bases). Germline V gene data show CDR1 as SNHLY and CDR2 as FYNNEI. CDR3 size: 14 residues. The V gene lost 1 base and the J gene lost 3 bases, with 10 bases spanning the gap. DNA for the CDR3: TGTGCCAGCAGTGAAGGGGGCCCCGGCTACGAGCAGTACTTC. This translates into CASSEGGPGYEQYF.

The gene calls are TRBV6-4 and TRBJ2-7, with D possibly being TRBD1 (5 bases). V was pared by 4 bases and J by 2 bases, with 9 bases between. Germline loops: CDR1 MRHNA, CDR2 SNTAGT. The CDR3 consists of 13 residues. The CDR3 sequence: CASSGGRPYEQYF. The CDR3 DNA reads as TGTGCCAGCAGTGGGGGCAGGCCCTACGAGCAGTACTTC.

V usage is TRBV15 and J usage is TRBJ1-5; 7 nucleotides agree with TRBD1. The CDR3 consists of 14 residues. The J segment lost 2 bases and the V segment lost 5 bases, leaving 3 bases of the junction unmatched. Germline CDR1 is LNHNV and CDR2 is YYDKDF (reference sequence). Written as DNA, the CDR3 is TGTGCCACCAGCGTAGGACAGGGCAATCAGCCCCAGCATTTT. Translation gives CATSVGQGNQPQHF.

This clone has only one observation. The V and J genes are TRBV29-1 and TRBJ2-7; possibly TRBD2 for D (5 bases). V was clipped by 5 bases and J by 5 bases, with 13 bases between them. CDR3 size: 12 residues. Germline CDR1 SQVTM, CDR2 ANQGSEA. The CDR3 coding sequence is TGCAGCGTTTGTAGAGGGATGCACGAGCAGTACTTC. The encoded protein is CSVCRGMHEQYF.

The gene calls are TRBV19 and TRBJ2-2; TRBD2 might be the D (6 bases). The germline gives CDR1 LNHDA, CDR2 SQIVND (reference sequence). V shed 0 bases and J shed 5 bases, with 22 bases lying between them. The CDR3 is 19 residues long. CDR3 bases: TGTGCCAGTAGTATAGACGGGTGGCGGGGTGGAGGTACAACCGGGGAGCTGTTTTTT. This gives the protein CASSIDGWRGGGTTGELFF.

This sequence joins TRBV3-1 (or the pseudogene TRBV3-2) and TRBJ1-3; D remains unclear. The CDR3 has 13 residues. Germline-derived CDR1 and CDR2 are LGHDT and YNNKEL (reference sequence). With 4 bases removed from V and 4 bases from J, the gap between germline ends came to 8 bases. CDR3 loop: CASSPSRGNTIYF. The CDR3 region has the DNA TGTGCCAGCAGCCCCTCCAGAGGAAACACCATATATTTT.

The rearrangement uses TRBV7-2 and TRBJ2-1; D is unclear. V lost 1 base, J lost 7 bases, and 8 bases lay in between. CDR1 is SGHTA and CDR2 is FQGNSA in the germline V gene. The length of the CDR3 is 13 residues. The CDR3 is CASSLGATNEQFF. CDR3 DNA: TGTGCCAGCAGCTTAGGGGCGACGAATGAGCAGTTCTTC.

This clone was seen once. This rearrangement joins TRBV5-4 to TRBJ1-4; TRBD1 aligns across 7 bases. In germline, CDR1 is SGHNT, CDR2 YYREEE (reference sequence). The length of the CDR3 is 13 residues. The ends lost 3 bases at V and 8 bases at J; junction bases unmatched: 4. The CDR3 sequence: CASSYTGVEKLFF. In DNA form, the CDR3 reads TGTGCCAGCAGCTATACAGGGGTGGAAAAACTGTTTTTT.

The V and J genes are TRBV5-4 and TRBJ2-5, with 8 bases lining up with TRBD2. Germline values: CDR1 SGHNT, CDR2 YYREEE (reference sequence). The CDR3 totals 14 residues. V was clipped by 3 bases and J by 4 bases; unmatched bases: 5. Written as DNA, the CDR3 is TGTGCCAGCAGCTGGGGTAGCGGGACAGAGACCCAGTACTTC. Amino acid sequence: CASSWGSGTETQYF.

The chain has TRBV6-5 and TRBJ2-7, with 8 positions matching TRBD1. Germline V CDR1 and CDR2: MNHEY, SVGAGI. This CDR3 contains 13 residues. Unmatched junction bases numbered 7, after V lost 5 bases and J lost 7 bases. As DNA, the CDR3 is TGTGCCAGCAGTAGCAGGGGGCGCGGGGAGCAGTACTTC. The encoded protein is CASSSRGRGEQYF.